Detailed here is one T cell receptor (beta chain). The sample originates from a study of blood T cell repertoires in COVID-19. Study summary: T cells, B-cell-depleted T cells, or PBMCs supplied cDNA or gDNA.

Enrollment of patients from Seattle took place during active infection, with longitudinal follow-up. The data were produced by immunoSEQ multiplex PCR, yet TCRdb's version contains in-frame clones alone and is incomplete. The sample gives about 430,000 clones, 70% to 90% of which show up once; 0.8% to 1% is in the top ten. V trimming: 4 bases; J trimming: 10 bases; junction bases outside the gene matches: 6. The germline gives CDR1 MNHEY, CDR2 SVGAGI. The length of the CDR3 is 13 residues. The TCR originated in a man aged 18 to 30 with COVID-19, enrolled during active disease. This rearrangement joins TRBV6-5 to TRBJ1-1; TRBD1 matches at 10 bases. The sample taken for sequencing was peripheral blood. CDR3 DNA sequence: TGTGCCAGCAGTTCCGGACAGGGGGATAGAGCTTTCTTT. It encodes CASSSGQGDRAFF.